This TCR beta chain appears in the sequencing data of a study of identical twins. TCRdb redid the calling of the 5' RACE reads with MiXCR, one entry per CDR3 protein. The top ten clones hold 3% of a sample with 550,000 to 700,000 distinct CDR3 sequences, over 8.5% of them seen once. Details on this clonotype: The junction departs from the called germline gene at one end, perhaps through a read error.

This CDR3 comprises 15 residues. Only healthy Caucasians were enrolled as donors. A further study also used this sample, focusing on yellow fever vaccine responses in identical twins.

The sequenced sample was PBMCs. The origin of this receptor is a young woman in good health. V gene TRBV12-3 or TRBV12-4 combines with J gene TRBJ1-5; tentatively, D is TRBD1 (5 bases). This chain's CDR3 is CDSSPAGGSNQPQHF. As DNA, the CDR3 is TGTGACAGCAGTCCCGCGGGGGGTAGCAATCAGCCCCAGCATTTT.